Listed below are T cell receptor beta chains from one sample, sequenced in a study of identical twins. From the 5' RACE reads, TCRdb called clonotypes with MiXCR, one entry per CDR3 protein. Of 410,000 or so distinct CDR3 sequences detected, approximately 18% appear once; the ten largest clones hold 12%. Sequencing was done on a sample of naive T cells sorted from blood. Every receptor here comes from a man aged 50 to 60 in good health. The CDR3 runs from the conserved cysteine through the conserved F or W. D genes are given only for firm matches. Expanded clones get a size class; other rows say once, few or many, or leave the size out.

j_call v_call clone_size d_call cdr3_aa cdr3_nt
TRBJ2-7 TRBV28 many TRBD1 CASSSTARDRTYEQYF TGTGCCAGCAGTTCCACGGCCCGGGACAGGACCTACGAGCAGTACTTC
TRBJ1-5 TRBV28 - - CASSSPGQSGNQPQHF TGTGCCAGCAGTTCCCCCGGACAGAGCGGCAATCAGCCCCAGCATTTT
TRBJ2-5 TRBV10-1 - - CASSEGAQETQYF TGCGCCAGCAGTGAGGGGGCCCAAGAGACCCAGTACTTC
TRBJ2-3 TRBV7-2 - - CASRRMTDTQYF TGTGCCAGCAGAAGGATGACAGATACGCAGTATTTT
TRBJ2-3 TRBV19 few - CASSKSATQYF TGTGCCAGTAGTAAGAGTGCTACGCAGTATTTT
TRBJ2-5 TRBV5-6 - - CASSGTGETQYF TGTGCCAGCAGCGGGACCGGGGAGACCCAGTACTTC
TRBJ2-7 TRBV7-3 - TRBD1 CASSPRPGQGAYEQYF TGTGCCAGCAGCCCCCGTCCGGGACAGGGGGCCTACGAGCAGTACTTC
TRBJ1-2 TRBV19 - - CASSHRFGQHYGYTF TGTGCCAGTAGTCACCGTTTTGGACAGCACTATGGCTACACCTTC
TRBJ2-2 TRBV9 few TRBD2 CASSDRTSGGSTGELFF TGTGCCAGCAGCGATAGGACTAGCGGGGGGTCCACCGGGGAGCTGTTTTTT
TRBJ2-1 TRBV6-5 - - CASSYSQGSYNEQFF TGTGCCAGCAGTTACTCGCAGGGTTCCTACAATGAGCAGTTCTTC
TRBJ1-3 TRBV20-1 many - CSARDYSGNTIYF TGCAGTGCTAGGGACTACTCTGGAAACACCATATATTTT
TRBJ2-2 TRBV19 - - CASSTSAAWTGELFF -
TRBJ2-2 TRBV20-1 - - CSARDIGELFF TGCAGTGCTAGAGATATCGGGGAGCTGTTTTTT
TRBJ2-7 TRBV5-6 - - CASSFMSPSVYEQYF TGTGCCAGCAGCTTTATGTCCCCTAGCGTCTACGAGCAGTACTTC
TRBJ2-1 TRBV15 many - CATSREPPRRIYNEQFF TGTGCCACCAGCAGAGAACCTCCCCGCAGGATCTACAATGAGCAGTTCTTC
TRBJ2-1 TRBV27 - TRBD2 CASRRTSGRSDEQFF TGTGCCAGCAGAAGGACTAGCGGGCGAAGTGATGAGCAGTTCTTC
TRBJ1-2 TRBV6-5 many - CASSYSGDVRYGYTF TGTGCCAGCAGTTACTCTGGGGACGTTCGGTATGGCTACACCTTC
TRBJ2-2 TRBV9 - TRBD2 CASSVGTSENTGELFF TGTGCCAGCAGCGTCGGGACTAGCGAGAACACCGGGGAGCTGTTTTTT
TRBJ1-4 TRBV5-1 many TRBD1 CASSLGNRGTNEKLFF TGCGCCAGCAGCTTGGGGAACAGGGGAACTAATGAAAAACTGTTTTTT
TRBJ2-3 TRBV28 - - CASNFGQSEDTQYF TGTGCCAGCAACTTCGGCCAAAGCGAGGATACGCAGTATTTT
TRBJ2-7 TRBV29-1 many - CSGGDYEQYF TGCAGCGGTGGAGACTACGAGCAGTACTTC
TRBJ2-1 TRBV27 - TRBD2 CASSYQLAGRYNEQFF TGTGCCAGCAGTTACCAACTAGCGGGACGTTACAATGAGCAGTTCTTC